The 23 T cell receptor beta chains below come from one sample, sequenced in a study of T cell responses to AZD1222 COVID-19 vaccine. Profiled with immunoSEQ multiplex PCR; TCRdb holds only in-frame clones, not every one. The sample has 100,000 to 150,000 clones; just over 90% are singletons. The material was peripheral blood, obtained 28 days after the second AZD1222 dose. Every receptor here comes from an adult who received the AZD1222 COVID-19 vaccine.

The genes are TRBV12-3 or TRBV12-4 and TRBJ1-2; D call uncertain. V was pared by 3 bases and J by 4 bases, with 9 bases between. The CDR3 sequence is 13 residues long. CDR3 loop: CASSLARIYGYTF. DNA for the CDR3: TGTGCCAGCAGTTTGGCAAGAATCTATGGCTACACCTTC.

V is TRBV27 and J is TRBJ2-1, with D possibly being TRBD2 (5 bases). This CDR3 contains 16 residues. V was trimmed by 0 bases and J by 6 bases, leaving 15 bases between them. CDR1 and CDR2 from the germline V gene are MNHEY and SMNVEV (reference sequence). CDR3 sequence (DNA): TGTGCCAGCAGTTTATCGTGGGGTTTACGGGGCAATGAGCAGTTCTTC. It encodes CASSLSWGLRGNEQFF.

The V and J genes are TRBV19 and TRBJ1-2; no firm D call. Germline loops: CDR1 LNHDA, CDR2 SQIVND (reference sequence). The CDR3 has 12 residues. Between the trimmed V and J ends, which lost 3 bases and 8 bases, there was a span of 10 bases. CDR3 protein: CASSIRDVGYTF. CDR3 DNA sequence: TGTGCCAGTAGTATCCGCGATGTCGGCTACACCTTC. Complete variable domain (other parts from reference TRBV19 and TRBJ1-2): DGGITQSPKYLFRKEGQNVTLSCEQNLNHDAMYWYRQDPGQGLRLIYYSQIVNDFQKGDIAEGYSVSREKKESFPLTVTSAQKNPTAFYLCASSIRDVGYTFGSGTRLTVV.

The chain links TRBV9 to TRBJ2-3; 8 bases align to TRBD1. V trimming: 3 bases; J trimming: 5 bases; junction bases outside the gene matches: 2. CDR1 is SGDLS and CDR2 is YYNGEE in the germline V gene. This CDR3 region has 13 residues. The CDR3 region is CASSGDRGDTQYF. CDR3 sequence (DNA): TGTGCCAGCAGCGGAGACAGGGGAGATACGCAGTATTTT.

CDR3 loop: CASSHLGSTEAFF. CDR3 coding DNA: TGTGCCAGCAGCCACTTGGGGAGCACTGAAGCTTTCTTT. The chain links TRBV3-1 (or the pseudogene TRBV3-2) to TRBJ1-1; D remains ambiguous. Trimming took off 3 bases at V and 4 bases at J, with 9 bases between the two ends. Germline V gene lookup returns CDR1 LGHDT and CDR2 YNNKEL (reference sequence). This CDR3 is built from 13 residues.

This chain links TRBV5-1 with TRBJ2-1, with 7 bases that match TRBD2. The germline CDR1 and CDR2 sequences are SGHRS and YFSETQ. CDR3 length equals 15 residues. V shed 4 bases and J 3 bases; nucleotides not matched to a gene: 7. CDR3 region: CASSPRGGGYNEQFF. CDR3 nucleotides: TGCGCCAGCAGCCCCCGCGGCGGGGGCTACAATGAGCAGTTCTTC.

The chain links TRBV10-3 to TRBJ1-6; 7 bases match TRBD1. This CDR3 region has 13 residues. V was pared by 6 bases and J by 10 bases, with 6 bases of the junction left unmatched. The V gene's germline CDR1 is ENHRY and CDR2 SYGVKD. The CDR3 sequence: CAISGTEGSPLHF. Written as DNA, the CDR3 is TGTGCCATCAGCGGGACAGAAGGGTCACCCCTCCACTTT.

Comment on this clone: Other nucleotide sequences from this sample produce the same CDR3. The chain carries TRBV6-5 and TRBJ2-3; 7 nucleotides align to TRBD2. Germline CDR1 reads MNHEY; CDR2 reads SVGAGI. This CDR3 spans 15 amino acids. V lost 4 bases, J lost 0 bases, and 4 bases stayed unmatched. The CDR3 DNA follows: TGTGCCAGCAGTTTGCTAGCGGAGAGCACAGATACGCAGTATTTT. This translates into CASSLLAESTDTQYF.

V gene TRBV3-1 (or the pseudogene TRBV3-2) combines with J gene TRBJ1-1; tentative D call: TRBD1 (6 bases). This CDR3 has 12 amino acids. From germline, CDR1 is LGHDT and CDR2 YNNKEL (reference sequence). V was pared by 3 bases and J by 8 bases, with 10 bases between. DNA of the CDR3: TGTGCCAGCAGCCACGGACAGCTCGAAGCTTTCTTT. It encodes CASSHGQLEAFF.

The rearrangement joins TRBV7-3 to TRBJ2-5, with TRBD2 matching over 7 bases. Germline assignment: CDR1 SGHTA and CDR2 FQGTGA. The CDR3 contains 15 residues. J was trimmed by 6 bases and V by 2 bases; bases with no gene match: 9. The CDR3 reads CASSLLAAMGQTQYF. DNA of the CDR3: TGTGCCAGCAGCTTACTAGCGGCCATGGGGCAGACCCAGTACTTC.

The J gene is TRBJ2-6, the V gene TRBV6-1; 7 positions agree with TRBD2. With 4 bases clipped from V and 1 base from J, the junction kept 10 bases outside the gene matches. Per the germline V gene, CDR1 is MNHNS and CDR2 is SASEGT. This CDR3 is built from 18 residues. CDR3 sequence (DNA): TGTGCCAGCAGTGCAGCTAGAGGGGAGGGGTCTGGGGCCAACGTCCTGACTTTC. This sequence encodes CASSAARGEGSGANVLTF.

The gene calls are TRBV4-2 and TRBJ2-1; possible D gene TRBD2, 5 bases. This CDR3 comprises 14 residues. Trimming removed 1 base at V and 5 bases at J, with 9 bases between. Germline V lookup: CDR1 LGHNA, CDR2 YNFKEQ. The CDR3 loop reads CASSQVGSDNEQFF. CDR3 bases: TGTGCCAGCAGCCAAGTCGGTAGCGACAATGAGCAGTTCTTC.

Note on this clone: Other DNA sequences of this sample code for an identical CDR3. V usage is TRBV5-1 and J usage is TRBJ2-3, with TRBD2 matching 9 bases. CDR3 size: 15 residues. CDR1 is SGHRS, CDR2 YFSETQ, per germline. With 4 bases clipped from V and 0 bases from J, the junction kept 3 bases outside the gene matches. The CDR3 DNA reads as TGCGCCAGCAGCCCTAGCGGGACTAGCACAGATACGCAGTATTTT. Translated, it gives CASSPSGTSTDTQYF.

The CDR3 nucleotides read TGTGCCAGCTCCCCCCAGGGACCTAATAATTCACCCCTCCACTTT. Translation gives CASSPQGPNNSPLHF. The J gene is TRBJ1-6, the V gene TRBV28; D possibly corresponds to TRBD1 (5 bases). Deletions cut 8 bases from V and 5 bases from J, with 16 bases between. The CDR3 sequence is 15 residues long. Germline V gives CDR1 MDHEN, CDR2 SYDVKM.

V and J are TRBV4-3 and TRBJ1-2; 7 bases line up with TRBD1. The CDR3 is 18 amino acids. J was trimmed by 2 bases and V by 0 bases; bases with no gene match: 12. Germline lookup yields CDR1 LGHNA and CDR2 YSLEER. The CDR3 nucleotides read TGCGCCAGCAGCCAAGATGCGACAGGGCTAAGTTCCAACTATGGCTACACCTTC. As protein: CASSQDATGLSSNYGYTF.

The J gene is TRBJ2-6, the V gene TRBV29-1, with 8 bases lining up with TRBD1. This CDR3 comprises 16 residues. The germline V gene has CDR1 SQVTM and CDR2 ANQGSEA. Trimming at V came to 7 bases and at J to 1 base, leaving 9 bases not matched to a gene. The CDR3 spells CSDRTGRKSGANVLTF. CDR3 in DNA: TGCAGCGATCGGACAGGGAGAAAGTCTGGGGCCAACGTCCTGACTTTC. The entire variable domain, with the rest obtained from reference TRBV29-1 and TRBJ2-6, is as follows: SAVISQKPSRDICQRGTSLTIQCQVDSQVTMMFWYRQQPGQSLTLIATANQGSEATYESGFVIDKFPISRPNLTFSTLTVSNMSPEDSSIYLCSDRTGRKSGANVLTFGAGSRLTVL.

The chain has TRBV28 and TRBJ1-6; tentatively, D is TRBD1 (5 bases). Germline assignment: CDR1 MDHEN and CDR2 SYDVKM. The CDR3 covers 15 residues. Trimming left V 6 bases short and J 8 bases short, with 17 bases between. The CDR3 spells CASRGAGQGHSPLHF. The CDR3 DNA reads TGTGCCAGCAGAGGGGCAGGCCAGGGACATTCACCCCTCCACTTT.

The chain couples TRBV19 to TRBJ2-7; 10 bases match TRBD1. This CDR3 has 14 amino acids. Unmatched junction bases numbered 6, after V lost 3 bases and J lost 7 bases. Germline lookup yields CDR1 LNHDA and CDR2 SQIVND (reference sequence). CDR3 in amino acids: CASSIGTGVSEQYF. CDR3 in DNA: TGTGCCAGTAGTATTGGGACAGGGGTGTCGGAGCAGTACTTC.

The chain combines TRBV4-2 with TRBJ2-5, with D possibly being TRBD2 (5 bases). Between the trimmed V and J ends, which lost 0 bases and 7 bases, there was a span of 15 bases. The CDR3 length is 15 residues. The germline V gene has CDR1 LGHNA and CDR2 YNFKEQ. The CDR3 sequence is CASSQEIGGSGTQYF. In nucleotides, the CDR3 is TGTGCCAGCAGCCAAGAGATAGGAGGCAGCGGGACCCAGTACTTC.

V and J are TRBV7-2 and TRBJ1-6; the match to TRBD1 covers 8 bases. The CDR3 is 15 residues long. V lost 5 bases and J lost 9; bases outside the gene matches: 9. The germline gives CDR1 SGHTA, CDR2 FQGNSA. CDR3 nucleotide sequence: TGTGCCAGCAGCCCCGAACAGGGGGGGACTTCACCCCTCCACTTT. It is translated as CASSPEQGGTSPLHF. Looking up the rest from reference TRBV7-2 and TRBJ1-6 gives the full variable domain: GAGVSQSPSNKVTEKGKDVELRCDPISGHTALYWYRQSLGQGLEFLIYFQGNSAPDKSGLPSDRFSAERTGGSVSTLTIQRTQQEDSAVYLCASSPEQGGTSPLHFGNGTRLTVT.

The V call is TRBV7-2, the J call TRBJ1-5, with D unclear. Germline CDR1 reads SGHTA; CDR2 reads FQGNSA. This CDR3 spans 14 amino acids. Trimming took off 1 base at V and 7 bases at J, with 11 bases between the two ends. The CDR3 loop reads CASSLDFPMQPQHF. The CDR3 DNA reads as TGTGCCAGCAGCTTAGACTTTCCTATGCAGCCCCAGCATTTT.

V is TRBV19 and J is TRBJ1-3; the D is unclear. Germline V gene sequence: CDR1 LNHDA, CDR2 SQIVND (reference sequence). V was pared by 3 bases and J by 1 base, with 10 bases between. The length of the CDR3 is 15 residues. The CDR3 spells CASSIMTFSGNTIYF. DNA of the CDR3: TGTGCCAGTAGTATTATGACATTTTCTGGAAACACCATATATTTT.

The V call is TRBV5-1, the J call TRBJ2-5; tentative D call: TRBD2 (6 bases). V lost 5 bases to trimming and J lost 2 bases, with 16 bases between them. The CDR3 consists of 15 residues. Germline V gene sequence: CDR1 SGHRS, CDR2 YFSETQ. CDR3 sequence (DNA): TGCGCCAGCAGGCAGCAGGGAGGAGGACAAGAGACCCAGTACTTC. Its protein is CASRQQGGGQETQYF.